This entry lists 8 T cell receptor beta chains sequenced from one sample in a study of T cells in Graves' hyperthyroidism and ophthalmopathy. RNA transcripts provided the source from which TCR beta CDR3 regions were amplified. When the TCR CDR3 underwent first-round RT-PCR, the HTBI primer set was used. TCRdb recomputed calls from the multiplex PCR reads with MiXCR, one row per CDR3 protein. Here the sample spans hundreds of thousands of distinct CDR3 sequences, 38% being singletons. Sequencing input: blood. The receptors were sampled from a man aged 18 to 30 with Graves' hyperthyroidism.

The chain joins TRBV7-9 to TRBJ2-5; weak D call: TRBD2 (6 bases). This CDR3 has 14 amino acids. V was shortened by 6 bases and J by 5 bases, with 16 bases between the two germline ends. Germline assignment: CDR1 SEHNR and CDR2 FQNEAQ (reference sequence). CDR3 protein: CASRSGGIRETQYF. The CDR3, as DNA: TGTGCCAGCAGATCGGGCGGGATACGGGAGACCCAGTACTTC.

This clonotype was seen just once. One junction end does not reproduce the germline sequence, and a read error may be involved. This chain links TRBV9 with TRBJ2-7, with TRBD2 matching 9 bases. There are 16 residues in the CDR3. CDR1 and CDR2 (germline): SGDLS, YYNGEE. For the CDR3, the DNA is TGCGCCAGCAGCTTGGGGGTAGCGGGAGAACCCCACGAGCAGTACTTC. Translation gives CASSLGVAGEPHEQYF.

The V call is TRBV10-3, the J call TRBJ1-5; possibly TRBD1 for D (5 bases). Germline-derived CDR1 and CDR2 are ENHRY and SYGVKD. The CDR3 has 14 residues. The CDR3 DNA reads TGTGCTCCACGGACACCAGATAGCAATCAGCCCCAGCATTTT. Encoded protein: CAPRTPDSNQPQHF.

This clonotype was recorded at least ten times. This chain joins TRBV25-1 and TRBJ1-1; weak D call: TRBD1 (5 bases). V shed 2 bases and J shed 0 bases, with 10 bases lying between them. CDR3 length: 15 amino acids. Germline V CDR1 and CDR2: MGHDK, SYGVNS. CDR3 bases: TGTGCCAGCAGTGAAACCCGAGGGGTGAACACTGAAGCTTTCTTT. Its translation: CASSETRGVNTEAFF.

CDR3 loop: CASSWGGLADQETQYF. The CDR3 nucleotides read TGTGCCAGCAGCTGGGGGGGACTAGCGGACCAAGAGACCCAGTACTTC. The chain carries TRBV7-2 and TRBJ2-5; TRBD2 aligns across 11 bases. The CDR3 runs to 16 residues. The germline V gene has CDR1 SGHTA and CDR2 FQGNSA. Losses at the gene ends were 4 bases for V and 0 bases for J; bases not matched to a gene: 4.

This clonotype was counted only a few times. CDR3 sequence reads: CASSWVTGSGYTF. The CDR3 nucleotides read TGTGCCAGCAGTTGGGTGACAGGGAGTGGCTACACCTTC. The chain employs TRBV6-6 and TRBJ1-2; the match to TRBD1 covers 7 bases. The CDR3 has 13 amino acids. Germline lookup yields CDR1 MNHNY and CDR2 SVGAGI (reference sequence). After removal of 4 bases from V and 7 bases from J, the junction contained 6 bases not matched to a gene.

This clonotype was seen only a few times. This rearrangement joins TRBV4-1 to TRBJ1-2; D call uncertain. With 0 bases removed from V and 6 bases from J, the gap between germline ends came to 14 bases. Germline lookup yields CDR1 MGHRA and CDR2 YSYEKL. The CDR3 length is 15 residues. CDR3 in DNA: TGCGCCAGCAGCCAAGAAACCTTTCCGGTTAATGGCTACACCTTC. It specifies CASSQETFPVNGYTF.

This clonotype occurred a few times. The chain couples TRBV20-1 to TRBJ2-7; no reliable D call. The CDR3 totals 12 residues. Germline V CDR1 and CDR2: DFQATT, SNEGSKA (reference sequence). The V end lost 5 bases, the J end lost 3 bases, and 11 bases lay between the germline ends. The CDR3 sequence is CSAYQADYEQYF. DNA of the CDR3: TGCAGTGCTTATCAGGCGGACTACGAGCAGTACTTC.